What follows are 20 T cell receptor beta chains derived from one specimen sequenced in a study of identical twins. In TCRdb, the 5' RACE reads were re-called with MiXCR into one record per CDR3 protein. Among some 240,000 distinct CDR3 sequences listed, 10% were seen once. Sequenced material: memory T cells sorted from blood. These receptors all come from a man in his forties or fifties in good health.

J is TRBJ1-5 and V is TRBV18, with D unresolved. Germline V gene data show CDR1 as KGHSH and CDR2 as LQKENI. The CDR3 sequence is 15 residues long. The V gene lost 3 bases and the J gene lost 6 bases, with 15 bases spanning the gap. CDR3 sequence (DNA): TGTGCCAGCTCACCCCGGGGTCAGCGGAGTCAGCCCCAGCATTTT. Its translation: CASSPRGQRSQPQHF.

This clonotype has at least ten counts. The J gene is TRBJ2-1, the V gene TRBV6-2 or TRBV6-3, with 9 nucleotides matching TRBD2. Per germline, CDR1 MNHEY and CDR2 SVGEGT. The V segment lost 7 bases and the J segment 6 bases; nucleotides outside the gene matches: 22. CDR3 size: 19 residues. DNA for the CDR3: TGTGCCAGCACCCAAATAGGGCTAGCGGGACTCAGACGGGGCAATGAGCAGTTCTTC. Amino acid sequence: CASTQIGLAGLRRGNEQFF.

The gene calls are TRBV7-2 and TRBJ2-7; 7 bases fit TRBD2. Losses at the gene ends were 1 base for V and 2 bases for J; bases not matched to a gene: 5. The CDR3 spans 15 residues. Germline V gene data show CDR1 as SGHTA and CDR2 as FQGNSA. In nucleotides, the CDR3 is TGTGCCAGCAGCTTAGTAAAGCGGGACCCCTACGAGCAGTACTTC. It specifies CASSLVKRDPYEQYF. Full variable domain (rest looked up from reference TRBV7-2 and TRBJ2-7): GAGVSQSPSNKVTEKGKDVELRCDPISGHTALYWYRQSLGQGLEFLIYFQGNSAPDKSGLPSDRFSAERTGGSVSTLTIQRTQQEDSAVYLCASSLVKRDPYEQYFGPGTRLTVT.

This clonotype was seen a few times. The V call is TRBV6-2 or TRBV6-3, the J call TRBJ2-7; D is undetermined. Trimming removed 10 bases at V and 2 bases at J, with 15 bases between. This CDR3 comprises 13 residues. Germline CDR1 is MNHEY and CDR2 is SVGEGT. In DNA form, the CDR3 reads TGTGCCAAGAGTCTAGGGTGGACCTACGAGCAGTACTTC. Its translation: CAKSLGWTYEQYF.

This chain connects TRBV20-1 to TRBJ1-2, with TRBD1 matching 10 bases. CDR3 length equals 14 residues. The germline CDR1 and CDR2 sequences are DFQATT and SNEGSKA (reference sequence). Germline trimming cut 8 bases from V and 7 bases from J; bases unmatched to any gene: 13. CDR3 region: CSTNSGQGSFGYTF. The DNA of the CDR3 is TGCAGTACTAACTCGGGACAGGGGTCCTTTGGCTACACCTTC.

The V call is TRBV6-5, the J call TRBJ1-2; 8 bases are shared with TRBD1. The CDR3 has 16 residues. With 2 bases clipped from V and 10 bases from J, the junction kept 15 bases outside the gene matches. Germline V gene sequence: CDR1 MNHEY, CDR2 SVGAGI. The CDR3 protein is CASSYVRGTGGNDYTF. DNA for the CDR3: TGTGCCAGCAGTTACGTTAGGGGAACAGGGGGAAATGACTACACCTTC.

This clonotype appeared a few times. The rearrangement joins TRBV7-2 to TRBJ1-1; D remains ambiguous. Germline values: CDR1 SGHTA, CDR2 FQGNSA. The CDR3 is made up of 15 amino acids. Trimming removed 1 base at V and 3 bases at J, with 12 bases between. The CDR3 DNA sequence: TGTGCCAGCAGCTTAGTTCTGGGTTTGGACACTGAAGCTTTCTTT. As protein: CASSLVLGLDTEAFF.

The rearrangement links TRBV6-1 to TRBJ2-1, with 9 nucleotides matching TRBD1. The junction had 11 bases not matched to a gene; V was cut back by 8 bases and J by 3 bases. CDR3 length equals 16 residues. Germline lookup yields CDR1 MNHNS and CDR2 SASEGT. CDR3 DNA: TGTGCCAGCCAAGGAACTGGACAGGGGAACTACAATGAGCAGTTCTTC. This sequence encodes CASQGTGQGNYNEQFF.

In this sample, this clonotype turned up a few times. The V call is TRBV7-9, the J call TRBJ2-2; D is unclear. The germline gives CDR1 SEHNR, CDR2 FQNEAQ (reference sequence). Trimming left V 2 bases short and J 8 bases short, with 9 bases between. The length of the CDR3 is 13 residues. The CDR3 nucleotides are TGTGCCAGCAGCTTAACCGTGGCAGGGGAGCTGTTTTTT. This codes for CASSLTVAGELFF. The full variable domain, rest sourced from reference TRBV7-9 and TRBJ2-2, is DTGVSQNPRHKITKRGQNVTFRCDPISEHNRLYWYRQTLGQGPEFLTYFQNEAQLEKSRLLSDRFSAERPKGSFSTLEIQRTEQGDSAMYLCASSLTVAGELFFGEGSRLTVL.

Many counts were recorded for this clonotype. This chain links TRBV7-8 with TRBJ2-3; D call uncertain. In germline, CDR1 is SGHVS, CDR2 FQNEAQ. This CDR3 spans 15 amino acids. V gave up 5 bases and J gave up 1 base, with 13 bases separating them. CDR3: CASSPNFLRTDTQYF. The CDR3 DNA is TGTGCCAGCAGCCCAAACTTTCTCCGCACAGATACGCAGTATTTT.

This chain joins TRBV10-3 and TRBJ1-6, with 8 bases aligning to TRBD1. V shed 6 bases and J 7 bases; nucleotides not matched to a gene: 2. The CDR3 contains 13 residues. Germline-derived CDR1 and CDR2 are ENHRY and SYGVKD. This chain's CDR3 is CAIRDRANSPLHF. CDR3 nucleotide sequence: TGTGCCATCAGGGACAGGGCGAATTCACCCCTCCACTTT.

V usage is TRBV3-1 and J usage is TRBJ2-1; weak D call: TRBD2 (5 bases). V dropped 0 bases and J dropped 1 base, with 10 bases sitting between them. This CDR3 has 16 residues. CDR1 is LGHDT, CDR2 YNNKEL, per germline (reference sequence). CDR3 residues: CASSQDPPGSYNEQFF. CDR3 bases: TGTGCCAGCAGCCAAGACCCCCCGGGATCCTACAATGAGCAGTTCTTC.

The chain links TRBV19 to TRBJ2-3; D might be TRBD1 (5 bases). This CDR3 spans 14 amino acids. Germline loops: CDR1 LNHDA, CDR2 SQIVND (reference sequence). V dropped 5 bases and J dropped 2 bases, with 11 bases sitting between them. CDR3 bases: TGTGCCAGTAGTTCGACAGACACCACAGATACGCAGTATTTT. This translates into CASSSTDTTDTQYF.

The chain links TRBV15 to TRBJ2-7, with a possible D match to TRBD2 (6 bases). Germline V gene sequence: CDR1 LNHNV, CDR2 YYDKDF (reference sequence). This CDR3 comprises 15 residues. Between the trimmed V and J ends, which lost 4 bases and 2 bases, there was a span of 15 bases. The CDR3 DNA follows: TGTGCCACCAGCAACCCCGCGGGGTTTCCCTACGAGCAGTACTTC. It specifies CATSNPAGFPYEQYF.

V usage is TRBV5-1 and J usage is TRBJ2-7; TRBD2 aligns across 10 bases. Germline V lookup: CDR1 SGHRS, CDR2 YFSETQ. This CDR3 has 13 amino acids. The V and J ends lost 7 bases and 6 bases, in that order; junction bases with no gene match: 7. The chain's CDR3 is CASGSGRAPEQYF. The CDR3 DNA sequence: TGCGCCAGCGGAAGCGGGAGGGCCCCCGAGCAGTACTTC.

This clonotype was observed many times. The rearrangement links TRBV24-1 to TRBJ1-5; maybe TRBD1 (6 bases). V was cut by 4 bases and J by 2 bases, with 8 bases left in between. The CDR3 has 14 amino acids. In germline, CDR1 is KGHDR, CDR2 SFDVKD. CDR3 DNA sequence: TGTGCCACCAGTGACAACAGGGGCAATCAGCCCCAGCATTTT. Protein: CATSDNRGNQPQHF.

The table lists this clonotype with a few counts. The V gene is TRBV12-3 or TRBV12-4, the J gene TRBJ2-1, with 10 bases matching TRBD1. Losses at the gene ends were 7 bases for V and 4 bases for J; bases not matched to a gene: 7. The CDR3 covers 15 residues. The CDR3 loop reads CASTPPGQGYNEQFF. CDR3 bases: TGTGCCAGCACCCCTCCGGGACAGGGGTACAATGAGCAGTTCTTC.

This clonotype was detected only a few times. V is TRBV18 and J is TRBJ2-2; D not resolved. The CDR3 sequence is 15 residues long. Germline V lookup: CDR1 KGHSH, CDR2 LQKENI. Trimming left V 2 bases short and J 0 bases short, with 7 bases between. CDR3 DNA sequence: TGTGCCAGCTCACCAGACCTCTCGAACACCGGGGAGCTGTTTTTT. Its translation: CASSPDLSNTGELFF.

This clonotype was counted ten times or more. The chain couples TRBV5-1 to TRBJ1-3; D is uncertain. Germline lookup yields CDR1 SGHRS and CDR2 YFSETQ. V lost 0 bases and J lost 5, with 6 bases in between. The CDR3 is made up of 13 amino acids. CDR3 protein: CASSLDGRNTIYF. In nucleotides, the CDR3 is TGCGCCAGCAGCTTGGATGGTCGAAACACCATATATTTT.

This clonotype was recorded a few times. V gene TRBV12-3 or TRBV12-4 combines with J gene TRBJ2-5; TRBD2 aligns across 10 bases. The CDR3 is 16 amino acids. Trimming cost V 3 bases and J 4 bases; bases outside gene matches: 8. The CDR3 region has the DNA TGTGCCAGCAGTTTGTCCGAGGCTAGCGGGGGAGAGACCCAGTACTTC. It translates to CASSLSEASGGETQYF.